The entry that follows covers one TCR beta chain sequence. Its antigen is unidentified. The data were obtained in a study of Ad26.COV2.S vaccination and SARS-CoV-2 variants. Generated by immunoSEQ multiplex PCR, the TCRdb table keeps only in-frame clones and is missing some. This sample has about 680,000 clones; approximately 88% occur once, and the top ten carry approximately 1.5%. As to treatment: 15 to 20 received Ad26.COV2.S at low or high dose, single or two shots; 5 received placebo; per-sample allocation not given. Sample collection was performed on day 63 after the first vaccine or placebo injection. Study-wide findings and caveats: Vaccinated and placebo-treated recipients had similar non-spike TCR breadth.

In germline, CDR1 is LGHDT, CDR2 YNNKEL (reference sequence). The CDR3 runs to 14 residues. The V gene lost 5 bases and the J gene lost 0 bases, with 10 bases spanning the gap. The specimen was peripheral blood, collected in a trial of Ad26.COV2.S vaccine versus placebo. This TCR came from a person between 18 and 65 years old who received the Ad26.COV2.S COVID-19 vaccine or a placebo. The chain employs TRBV3-1 (or the pseudogene TRBV3-2) and TRBJ2-5, with D possibly being TRBD2 (5 bases). CDR3 amino acids: CASSGLRYQETQYF. In DNA form, the CDR3 reads TGTGCCAGCAGCGGACTGCGGTACCAAGAGACCCAGTACTTC.